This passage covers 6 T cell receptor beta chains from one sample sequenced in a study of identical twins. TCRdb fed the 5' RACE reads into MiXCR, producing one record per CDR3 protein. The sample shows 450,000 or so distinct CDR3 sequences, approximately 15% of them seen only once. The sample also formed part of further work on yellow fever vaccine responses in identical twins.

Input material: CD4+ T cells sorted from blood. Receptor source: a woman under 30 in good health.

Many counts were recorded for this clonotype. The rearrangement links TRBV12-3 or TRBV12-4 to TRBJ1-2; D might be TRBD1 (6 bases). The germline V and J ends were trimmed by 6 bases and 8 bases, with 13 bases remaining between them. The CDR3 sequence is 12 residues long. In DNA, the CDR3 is TGTGCCAGCAGACAACAGGGAGGCGGCTACACCTTC. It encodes CASRQQGGGYTF.

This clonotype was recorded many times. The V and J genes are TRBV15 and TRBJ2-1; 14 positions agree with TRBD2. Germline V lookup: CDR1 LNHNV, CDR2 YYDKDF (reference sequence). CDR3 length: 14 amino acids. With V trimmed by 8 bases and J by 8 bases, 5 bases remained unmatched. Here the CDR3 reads CATGKGLAGDEQFF. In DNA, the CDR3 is TGTGCCACCGGAAAGGGACTAGCGGGAGATGAGCAGTTCTTC. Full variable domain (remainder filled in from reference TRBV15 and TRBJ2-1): DAMVIQNPRYQVTQFGKPVTLSCSQTLNHNVMYWYQQKSSQAPKLLFHYYDKDFNNEADTPDNFQSRRPNTSFCFLDIRSPGLGDTAMYLCATGKGLAGDEQFFGPGTRLTVL.

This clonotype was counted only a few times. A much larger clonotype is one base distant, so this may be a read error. CDR3 sequence: CAGRKGMNSYEQYF. The CDR3 nucleotides read TGTGCCGGGAGGAAGGGAATGAACTCCTACGAGCAGTACTTC. The chain links TRBV30 to TRBJ2-7, with a possible D match to TRBD2 (6 bases). The CDR3 is made up of 14 amino acids. Germline V CDR1 and CDR2: GTSNPN, SVGIG (reference sequence).

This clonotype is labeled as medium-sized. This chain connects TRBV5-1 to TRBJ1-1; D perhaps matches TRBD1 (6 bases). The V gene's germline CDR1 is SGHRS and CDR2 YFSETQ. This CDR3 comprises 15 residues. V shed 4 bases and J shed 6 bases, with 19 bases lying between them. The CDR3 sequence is CASSPPDRPHSEAFF. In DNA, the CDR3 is TGCGCCAGCAGCCCTCCGGACAGACCCCATTCTGAAGCTTTCTTT.

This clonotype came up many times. DNA for the CDR3: TGTGCCAGCAGTTACTCGACGGGCTCGGGACTAGCGGGAGGGAGGCGTACAGATACGCAGTATTTT. Its protein is CASSYSTGSGLAGGRRTDTQYF. The J gene is TRBJ2-3, the V gene TRBV6-2 or TRBV6-3; 16 bases fit TRBD2. The germline V gene encodes CDR1 MNHEY and CDR2 SVGEGT. V lost 0 bases, J lost 3 bases, and 15 bases stayed unmatched. The CDR3 is 22 amino acids.

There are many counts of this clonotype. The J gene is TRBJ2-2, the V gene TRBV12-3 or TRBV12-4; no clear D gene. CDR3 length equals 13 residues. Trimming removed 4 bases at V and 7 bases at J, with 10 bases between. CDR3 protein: CASSSPLGGELFF. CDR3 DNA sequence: TGTGCCAGCAGTTCACCTTTGGGCGGGGAGCTGTTTTTT.